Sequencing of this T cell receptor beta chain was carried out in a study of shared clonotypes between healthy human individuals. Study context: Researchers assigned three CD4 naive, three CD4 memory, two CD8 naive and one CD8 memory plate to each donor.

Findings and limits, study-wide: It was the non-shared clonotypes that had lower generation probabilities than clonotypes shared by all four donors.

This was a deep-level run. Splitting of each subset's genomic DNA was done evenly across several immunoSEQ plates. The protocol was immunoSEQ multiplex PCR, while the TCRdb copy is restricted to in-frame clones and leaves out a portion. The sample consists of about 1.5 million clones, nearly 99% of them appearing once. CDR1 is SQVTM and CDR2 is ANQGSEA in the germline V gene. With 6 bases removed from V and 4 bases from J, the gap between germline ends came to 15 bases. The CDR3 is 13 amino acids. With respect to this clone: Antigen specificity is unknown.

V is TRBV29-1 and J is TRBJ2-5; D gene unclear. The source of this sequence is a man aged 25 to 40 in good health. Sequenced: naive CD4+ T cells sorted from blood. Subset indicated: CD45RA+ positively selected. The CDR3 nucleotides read TGCAGCGTCGGTGCACTAACCGTAGAGACCCAGTACTTC. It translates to CSVGALTVETQYF. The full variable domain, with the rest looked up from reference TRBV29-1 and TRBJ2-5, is SAVISQKPSRDICQRGTSLTIQCQVDSQVTMMFWYRQQPGQSLTLIATANQGSEATYESGFVIDKFPISRPNLTFSTLTVSNMSPEDSSIYLCSVGALTVETQYFGPGTRLLVL.